Below, one T cell receptor (beta chain) is given with its context. Antigen: not known. The sample is drawn from a study of type 1 regulatory T cells. About the study: This in vitro CD4 product, T-allo10, is enriched for Tr1 cells and alloantigen-specific.

TCRdb reprocessed the reads via MiXCR and lists one record per CDR3 protein. The sample shows about 68,000 distinct CDR3 sequences, about 60% of them seen only once. CDR1 is MNHEY and CDR2 is SVGAGI in the germline V gene. The V gene lost 6 bases and the J gene lost 7 bases, with 18 bases spanning the gap. The CDR3 has 15 amino acids. The graft donor-derived T-allo10 cells reportedly recognize host alloantigens, are anergic, and suppress alloantigen-specifically. The sample consisted of cultured T cells, either the whole culture or a sorted T cell fraction (not recorded which). Subset specified: Tr1-enriched cell product generated in vitro against host alloantigens. The receptor was isolated from a human donor in good health. The chain uses TRBV6-5 and TRBJ2-2, with unresolved D. CDR3 loop: CASSARRAQGGELFF. In DNA form, the CDR3 reads TGTGCCAGCAGCGCTCGACGGGCCCAAGGCGGGGAGCTGTTTTTT.